Below are 29 T cell receptor beta chains sequenced from a single sample in a study of follicular helper T cells after annual influenza vaccination. The time point is: 2014-2015 season, pre-vaccination. The repertoire was sequenced with immunoSEQ multiplex PCR; TCRdb's copy has only in-frame clones and lacks some. Found here are around 25,000 clones, approximately 80% of them singletons; the top ten hold roughly 1.2%. This specimen consisted of CXCR5+ CD38- circulating T follicular helper cells from blood, obtained on the day of influenza vaccination. Subset specified: circulating Tfh, non-naive CD4+CXCR5+PD-1+ (ICOS+CD38+ or ICOS-CD38-). The receptor source for this set is an adult who received the influenza vaccine.

The rearrangement links TRBV9 to TRBJ2-3; 8 bases line up with TRBD2. The length of the CDR3 is 16 residues. V trimming: 4 bases; J trimming: 4 bases; junction bases outside the gene matches: 11. Germline V CDR1 and CDR2: SGDLS, YYNGEE. The CDR3 DNA follows: TGTGCCAGCAGCCCCCATGGACGGGGGGGCCCAGATACGCAGTATTTT. It codes for CASSPHGRGGPDTQYF.

A word on this clone: A junction boundary mismatches the germline segment, possibly from a read error. The rearrangement uses TRBV6-1 and TRBJ1-1; no firm D call. CDR1 is MNHNS, CDR2 SASEGT, per germline. This CDR3 spans 13 amino acids. In nucleotides, the CDR3 is TGTGTCAGCATGCGAGGGTTGGACACTGAAGCTTTCTTT. It encodes CVSMRGLDTEAFF.

This chain connects TRBV4-1 to TRBJ2-1; TRBD2 agrees at 11 bases. Germline CDR1 and CDR2: MGHRA and YSYEKL. The CDR3 is 15 amino acids. The V segment lost 4 bases and the J segment 7 bases; nucleotides outside the gene matches: 6. The CDR3 coding sequence is TGCGCCAGCAGCCCCACTAGCGGGGGCCGTAATGAGCAGTTCTTC. Translated: CASSPTSGGRNEQFF.

This clone appeared a single time. The chain uses TRBV18 and TRBJ2-7; D is unresolved. Germline CDR1 is KGHSH and CDR2 is LQKENI. CDR3 length: 13 amino acids. The V gene lost 5 bases and the J gene lost 5 bases, with 13 bases spanning the gap. In nucleotides, the CDR3 is TGTGCCAGCTCAAAGCAGGTTCCCAACGAGCAGTACTTC. This gives the protein CASSKQVPNEQYF.

The gene calls are TRBV27 and TRBJ2-2; D might be TRBD1 (6 bases). The germline V gene has CDR1 MNHEY and CDR2 SMNVEV (reference sequence). This CDR3 comprises 15 residues. The ends were cut back, 3 bases at V and 4 bases at J, with 12 bases in the middle. The chain's CDR3 is CASSFLTRGTGELFF. The CDR3 nucleotides are TGTGCCAGCAGTTTTCTGACCAGGGGCACCGGGGAGCTGTTTTTT.

This sequence joins TRBV27 and TRBJ2-5, with D tentatively TRBD2 (6 bases). Germline V lookup: CDR1 MNHEY, CDR2 SMNVEV (reference sequence). The CDR3 contains 20 residues. Trimming removed 3 bases from V and 1 base from J, with 27 bases in between. The CDR3 region has the DNA TGTGCCAGCAGTTTCCGGCAAGGTAGCGGCCGAATGGGCTTCCAAGAGACCCAGTACTTC. This sequence encodes CASSFRQGSGRMGFQETQYF.

The J gene is TRBJ2-2, the V gene TRBV27; 7 nucleotides align to TRBD1. The CDR3 covers 15 residues. V lost 2 bases to trimming and J lost 3 bases; unmatched junction nucleotides: 3. Germline V CDR1 and CDR2: MNHEY, SMNVEV (reference sequence). The CDR3 coding sequence is TGTGCCAGCAGTTTAAGGGGGCAGGACACCGGGGAGCTGTTTTTT. Translated: CASSLRGQDTGELFF.

This clone was seen a single time. This chain connects TRBV7-9 to TRBJ2-6; D unclear. Trimming took off 5 bases at V and 0 bases at J, with 14 bases between the two ends. There are 17 residues in the CDR3. Germline CDR1 and CDR2: SEHNR and FQNEAQ (reference sequence). The CDR3 loop is CASSRQQLYSGANVLTF. The CDR3 DNA reads TGTGCCAGCAGCCGTCAACAGCTATACTCTGGGGCCAACGTCCTGACTTTC.

The sample holds a few counts of this clone. The gene calls are TRBV19 and TRBJ2-7; maybe TRBD2 (5 bases). Looked up from germline, CDR1 is LNHDA and CDR2 is SQIVND (reference sequence). Between the trimmed V and J ends, which lost 5 bases and 3 bases, there was a span of 11 bases. The CDR3 is made up of 13 amino acids. CDR3: CASSASGNYEQYF. The CDR3 nucleotides read TGTGCCAGTAGTGCCTCGGGGAACTACGAGCAGTACTTC. The whole variable domain, remainder taken from reference TRBV19 and TRBJ2-7, is DGGITQSPKYLFRKEGQNVTLSCEQNLNHDAMYWYRQDPGQGLRLIYYSQIVNDFQKGDIAEGYSVSREKKESFPLTVTSAQKNPTAFYLCASSASGNYEQYFGPGTRLTVT.

The chain has TRBV29-1 and TRBJ1-3; D gene ambiguous. The germline V and J ends were trimmed by 1 base and 0 bases, with 4 bases remaining between them. This CDR3 spans 13 amino acids. The germline gives CDR1 SQVTM, CDR2 ANQGSEA. CDR3 amino acids: CSVEVASGNTIYF. CDR3 nucleotide sequence: TGCAGCGTTGAAGTAGCCTCTGGAAACACCATATATTTT.

The CDR3 protein is CASSPLGRGKGNEQFF. For the CDR3, the DNA is TGTGCCAGCAGCCCGCTGGGTCGCGGGAAGGGGAATGAGCAGTTCTTC. J is TRBJ2-1 and V is TRBV14; possible D gene TRBD2, 6 bases. With 4 bases removed from V and 7 bases from J, the gap between germline ends came to 20 bases. CDR3 length: 16 residues. Germline CDR1 SGHDN, CDR2 FVKESK.

The rearrangement uses TRBV5-1 and TRBJ1-4; no clear D. CDR3 size: 15 residues. CDR1 and CDR2 (germline): SGHRS, YFSETQ. V was pared by 0 bases and J by 0 bases, with 6 bases between. The CDR3 region has the DNA TGCGCCAGCAGCTTGGGAAGAGCAACTAATGAAAAACTGTTTTTT. Protein: CASSLGRATNEKLFF.

V gene TRBV7-6 combines with J gene TRBJ1-6, with D unclear. The CDR3 runs 15 residues. V lost 2 bases, J lost 6 bases, and 11 bases lay in between. Germline CDR1 and CDR2: SGHVS and FNYEAQ. CDR3 nucleotides: TGTGCCAGCAGCTTACGGGAGGACGCTAATTCACCCCTCCACTTT. Protein: CASSLREDANSPLHF. The variable domain in full, with the rest retrieved from reference TRBV7-6 and TRBJ1-6, is GAGVSQSPRYKVTKRGQDVALRCDPISGHVSLYWYRQALGQGPEFLTYFNYEAQQDKSGLPNDRFSAERPEGSISTLTIQRTEQRDSAMYRCASSLREDANSPLHFGNGTRLTVT.

The chain joins TRBV5-1 to TRBJ1-6; 10 positions match TRBD1. The CDR3 runs 16 residues. Per germline, CDR1 SGHRS and CDR2 YFSETQ. J was trimmed by 3 bases and V by 4 bases; bases with no gene match: 4. CDR3 amino acids: CASSTGQGYYNSPLHF. As DNA, the CDR3 is TGCGCCAGCAGCACGGGACAGGGGTACTATAATTCACCCCTCCACTTT.

The chain links TRBV5-1 to TRBJ1-1; 8 bases are shared with TRBD1. This CDR3 is 13 amino acids long. The germline gives CDR1 SGHRS, CDR2 YFSETQ. J lost 6 bases, V lost 0 bases, and 1 base had no gene match. The CDR3 nucleotides are TGCGCCAGCAGCTTGGCGACAGGGGCTGAAGCTTTCTTT. Its protein product is CASSLATGAEAFF.

The CDR3, as DNA: TGTGCCAGCAGGCGAGACAGGGGGAGCTCCTACAATGAGCAGTTCTTC. As protein: CASRRDRGSSYNEQFF. V is TRBV2 and J is TRBJ2-1; 9 bases are shared with TRBD1. The CDR3 runs to 16 residues. With 6 bases clipped from V and 0 bases from J, the junction kept 6 bases outside the gene matches. Looked up from germline, CDR1 is SNHLY and CDR2 is FYNNEI.

This clone appeared once. The chain joins TRBV9 to TRBJ2-7; D not certain. Germline CDR1 SGDLS, CDR2 YYNGEE. Trimming left V 0 bases short and J 1 base short, with 8 bases between. This CDR3 spans 14 amino acids. CDR3 nucleotide sequence: TGTGCCAGCAGCGTAGCTTCCCCTTCCTACGAGCAGTACTTC. It is translated as CASSVASPSYEQYF.

The chain employs TRBV30 and TRBJ2-7; perhaps TRBD2 as D (6 bases). Germline-derived CDR1 and CDR2 are GTSNPN and SVGIG (reference sequence). The CDR3 spans 15 residues. V lost 2 bases, J lost 3 bases, and 17 bases lay in between. The CDR3 nucleotides are TGTGCCTGGAGTCGCAAAACTGTCGGGGGCTACGAGCAGTACTTC. This sequence encodes CAWSRKTVGGYEQYF.

The chain employs TRBV13 and TRBJ1-2; TRBD1 is a possible D gene (6 bases). With 5 bases removed from V and 5 bases from J, the gap between germline ends came to 21 bases. CDR1 PRHDT and CDR2 FYEKMQ come from the germline V gene (reference sequence). The CDR3 is 16 residues long. CDR3 nucleotide sequence: TGTGCCAGCAGCCCAAGGACAGTAGCTGGGGTATATGGCTACACCTTC. This codes for CASSPRTVAGVYGYTF.

The CDR3 DNA reads as TGTGCCACCAGCAGAGGACACTATAATTCACCCCTCCACTTT. It encodes CATSRGHYNSPLHF. The rearrangement uses TRBV15 and TRBJ1-6; no clear D. The germline gives CDR1 LNHNV, CDR2 YYDKDF (reference sequence). The CDR3 has 14 amino acids. Trimming took off 1 base at V and 3 bases at J, with 4 bases between the two ends.

Points on this clone: The junction does not match germline at one end; this may be a read error. The chain combines TRBV7-7 with TRBJ2-2, with 8 bases lining up with TRBD1. The length of the CDR3 is 15 residues. The germline gives CDR1 SSHAT, CDR2 FNYEAQ (reference sequence). The CDR3 DNA reads as TGTGCTAGCAGCCGGGACAGGACGAAGACCGGGGAGCTGTTTTTT. Its protein product is CASSRDRTKTGELFF.

V is TRBV11-2 and J is TRBJ2-5; D is possibly TRBD2 (5 bases). The J call is uncertain, as TRBJ2-7 better fits the DNA end. The CDR3 runs to 13 residues. Germline CDR1 is SGHAT and CDR2 is FQNNGV. The CDR3 DNA reads as TGTGCCAGCAGCTTAATCGAGGGCTACGAGCAGTACTTC. Translating gives CASSLIEGYEQYF.

The chain combines TRBV28 with TRBJ2-2; D is possibly TRBD2 (5 bases). V was shortened by 7 bases and J by 5 bases, with 17 bases between the two germline ends. There are 15 residues in the CDR3. Germline loops: CDR1 MDHEN, CDR2 SYDVKM. CDR3 coding DNA: TGTGCCAGCACTCCCGTGCTAGCTGGGACCGGGGAGCTGTTTTTT. Protein: CASTPVLAGTGELFF.

The chain combines TRBV6-1 with TRBJ1-5, with TRBD1 as a possible D gene (6 bases). Per the germline V gene, CDR1 is MNHNS and CDR2 is SASEGT. V was shortened by 6 bases and J by 4 bases, with 7 bases between the two germline ends. The CDR3 runs to 12 residues. CDR3 coding DNA: TGTGCCAGCAGGGACAGTAATCAGCCCCAGCATTTT. Translation gives CASRDSNQPQHF.

This chain joins TRBV6-6 and TRBJ2-1; 8 positions match TRBD2. Germline CDR1 MNHNY, CDR2 SVGAGI (reference sequence). With 7 bases clipped from V and 5 bases from J, the junction kept 10 bases outside the gene matches. The CDR3 runs 15 residues. The CDR3 sequence is CASKPLAGFNNEQFF. CDR3 nucleotide sequence: TGTGCCAGCAAACCCTTAGCGGGATTTAACAATGAGCAGTTCTTC.

The CDR3 spells CASSSGSLNYGYTF. DNA for the CDR3: TGTGCCAGCAGCTCCGGGTCTTTAAACTATGGCTACACCTTC. The chain employs TRBV7-2 and TRBJ1-2; D unclear. The germline V gene has CDR1 SGHTA and CDR2 FQGNSA. The CDR3 extends over 14 amino acids. Deletions cut 4 bases from V and 2 bases from J, with 11 bases between.

This clone was counted between two and nine times. The chain uses TRBV6-5 and TRBJ1-2; TRBD1 is a possible D gene (5 bases). Germline assignment: CDR1 MNHEY and CDR2 SVGAGI. The CDR3 totals 14 residues. V lost 9 bases and J 4 bases, leaving 18 bases between the germline ends. The CDR3 nucleotides are TGTGCCAGTAGGTGGGGGGAAGGAGTCTATGGCTACACCTTC. Residues: CASRWGEGVYGYTF.

This rearrangement joins TRBV11-2 to TRBJ2-1, with TRBD2 matching over 7 bases. V shed 6 bases and J 7 bases; nucleotides not matched to a gene: 18. The CDR3 spans 17 residues. Germline assignment: CDR1 SGHAT and CDR2 FQNNGV. CDR3 residues: CASRRGAGVTGGNEQFF. In nucleotides, the CDR3 is TGTGCCAGCAGGCGGGGTGCGGGAGTCACCGGGGGGAATGAGCAGTTCTTC.

The chain employs TRBV7-2 and TRBJ2-5; 7 positions agree with TRBD1. CDR1 is SGHTA, CDR2 FQGNSA, per germline. The ends lost 1 base at V and 6 bases at J; junction bases unmatched: 5. The CDR3 sequence is 14 residues long. The CDR3 is CASSLETGMKTQYF. Here the CDR3 DNA reads TGTGCCAGCAGCTTAGAGACAGGGATGAAGACCCAGTACTTC.